One T cell receptor (beta chain) is described in this entry. The antigen remains unidentified. The CDR3 runs to 15 residues. Trimming removed 5 bases from V and 7 bases from J, with 21 bases in between. CDR1 GTSNPN and CDR2 SVGIG come from the germline V gene (reference sequence). Generated by immunoSEQ multiplex PCR, the TCRdb table keeps only in-frame clones and is missing some. The table lists roughly 100,000 clones, around 94% of them singletons. The sample comes from a study of OX40 agonist ivuxolimab in advanced cancers. Regarding the study as a whole: Averaged across samples, CD8+ T cells carried more expanded clones than CD4+ did.

The receptor was isolated from an adult with an advanced solid tumor such as melanoma, head and neck, liver or kidney cancer. V usage is TRBV30 and J usage is TRBJ2-4; the D call may be TRBD1 or TRBD2 (5 bases each). This specimen consisted of CD4+ or CD8+ T cells sorted from blood, obtained in a trial of the OX40 agonist ivuxolimab. The CDR3, as DNA: TGTGCCTGGGGAGCCGGGGACGGCCTACAGAACATTCAGTACTTC. Amino acid sequence: CAWGAGDGLQNIQYF.